The 23 T cell receptor beta chains below were found in one sample sequenced in a study of blood T cell repertoires in COVID-19. Only in-frame clones appear in the TCRdb table, and some are missing; sequencing was by immunoSEQ multiplex PCR. This table has about 500,000 clones, around nine tenths appearing once. The sample taken for sequencing was peripheral blood. Every receptor here comes from a woman between 50 and 59 years old with COVID-19, enrolled during active disease.

V gene TRBV19 combines with J gene TRBJ1-6; D not certain. The germline V gene has CDR1 LNHDA and CDR2 SQIVND (reference sequence). CDR3 size: 14 residues. V was clipped by 7 bases and J by 5 bases, with 12 bases between them. CDR3 sequence (DNA): TGTGCCAGTAAGCGGCAGACTAATAATTCACCCCTCCACTTT. The encoded protein is CASKRQTNNSPLHF. Full variable domain (remainder filled in from reference TRBV19 and TRBJ1-6): DGGITQSPKYLFRKEGQNVTLSCEQNLNHDAMYWYRQDPGQGLRLIYYSQIVNDFQKGDIAEGYSVSREKKESFPLTVTSAQKNPTAFYLCASKRQTNNSPLHFGNGTRLTVT.

This clone showed up just once. The chain couples TRBV5-4 to TRBJ2-7; no clear D gene. The germline V gene has CDR1 SGHNT and CDR2 YYREEE (reference sequence). With 5 bases removed from V and 3 bases from J, the gap between germline ends came to 9 bases. The CDR3 has 12 amino acids. CDR3 in DNA: TGTGCCAGCAGTGGCAGAAGCTACGAGCAGTACTTC. Encoded protein: CASSGRSYEQYF.

The chain has TRBV18 and TRBJ1-4, with D possibly matching TRBD1 (5 bases). CDR1 is KGHSH and CDR2 is LQKENI in the germline V gene. Trimming stripped 6 bases from V and 7 bases from J, with 18 bases between. The CDR3 loop spans 15 amino acids. The CDR3 DNA sequence: TGTGCCAGCTCCCAAGAAGCAGGGCTTACTGAAAAACTGTTTTTT. Encoded protein: CASSQEAGLTEKLFF.

The chain combines TRBV11-2 with TRBJ2-7, with D perhaps TRBD1 (5 bases). From germline, CDR1 is SGHAT and CDR2 FQNNGV. The V end lost 6 bases, the J end lost 6 bases, and 15 bases lay between the germline ends. The CDR3 covers 13 residues. The CDR3 DNA reads TGTGCCAGCAGTAAAGCGACAGTGGGCGAGCAGTACTTC. Residues: CASSKATVGEQYF. Combining the CDR3 with reference TRBV11-2 and TRBJ2-7 gives the whole variable domain EAGVAQSPRYKIIEKRQSVAFWCNPISGHATLYWYQQILGQGPKLLIQFQNNGVVDDSQLPKDRFSAERLKGVDSTLKIQPAKLEDSAVYLCASSKATVGEQYFGPGTRLTVT.

The V call is TRBV6-5, the J call TRBJ1-6; D might be TRBD1 (5 bases). Trimming took off 8 bases at V and 15 bases at J, with 20 bases between the two ends. The germline CDR1 and CDR2 sequences are MNHEY and SVGAGI. This CDR3 has 13 residues. The CDR3 DNA reads TGTGCCAGCGGAGCAGGACATGCCCCACGCCTCCACTTT. Translating it yields CASGAGHAPRLHF.

The chain uses TRBV5-1 and TRBJ2-3; TRBD2 agrees at 9 bases. This CDR3 spans 16 amino acids. The V gene end was trimmed by 0 bases and the J gene end by 1 base; junction bases not matched to a gene: 3. The germline V gene encodes CDR1 SGHRS and CDR2 YFSETQ. CDR3 sequence reads: CASSLVTSGGTDTQYF. In DNA, the CDR3 is TGCGCCAGCAGCTTGGTGACTAGCGGCGGCACAGATACGCAGTATTTT.

This chain joins TRBV30 and TRBJ1-1, with a tentative D call TRBD1 (5 bases). The CDR3 covers 12 residues. Germline assignment: CDR1 GTSNPN and CDR2 SVGIG (reference sequence). V lost 7 bases and J lost 0, with 9 bases in between. In nucleotides, the CDR3 is TGTGCCTCCGACAGCGTGAACACTGAAGCTTTCTTT. It yields the protein CASDSVNTEAFF.

The chain links TRBV24-1 to TRBJ1-3, with D possibly TRBD1 on 5 matching bases. Germline lookup yields CDR1 KGHDR and CDR2 SFDVKD. V lost 3 bases and J 0 bases, leaving 14 bases between the germline ends. The CDR3 contains 17 residues. The CDR3 loop is CATSDGWGTSSGNTIYF. In DNA, the CDR3 is TGTGCCACCAGTGATGGTTGGGGCACAAGCTCTGGAAACACCATATATTTT.

This clone appeared a few times. V is TRBV6-6 and J is TRBJ1-6, with D hard to call. The CDR3 sequence is 16 residues long. Trimming shortened V by 2 bases and J by 0 bases, and 8 bases separated the two germline ends. CDR1 is MNHNY, CDR2 SVGAGI, per germline (reference sequence). Here the CDR3 DNA reads TGTGCCAGCAGTTACGGCAGAAGCTCCTATAATTCACCCCTCCACTTT. Protein: CASSYGRSSYNSPLHF.

This chain links TRBV5-4 with TRBJ2-7; D perhaps matches TRBD2 (6 bases). CDR1 and CDR2 (germline): SGHNT, YYREEE (reference sequence). The CDR3 consists of 14 residues. V lost 2 bases and J lost 3, with 12 bases in between. The DNA of the CDR3 is TGTGCCAGCAGCTTAGGGGAGGTCGGCTACGAGCAGTACTTC. Encoded protein: CASSLGEVGYEQYF.

V usage is TRBV29-1 and J usage is TRBJ1-1, with 7 bases fitting TRBD1. After removal of 2 bases from V and 0 bases from J, the junction contained 6 bases not matched to a gene. Germline V gene lookup returns CDR1 SQVTM and CDR2 ANQGSEA. CDR3 size: 15 residues. CDR3 bases: TGCAGCGTTGAAACCTCGGACAGGCTGAACACTGAAGCTTTCTTT. Translated, it gives CSVETSDRLNTEAFF.

This sequence joins TRBV20-1 and TRBJ2-7; D is perhaps TRBD2 (6 bases). Trimming took 5 bases from V and 7 from J, leaving 9 bases between them. Germline CDR1 reads DFQATT; CDR2 reads SNEGSKA (reference sequence). The CDR3 length is 10 residues. The CDR3 loop is CSAALAEQYF. The CDR3 DNA reads as TGCAGTGCTGCGCTAGCGGAGCAGTACTTC.

This clone was observed a single time. Additional DNA sequences in this sample encode the identical CDR3. The V and J genes are TRBV11-2 and TRBJ1-2; no definite D call. The CDR3 is 13 amino acids. The germline CDR1 and CDR2 sequences are SGHAT and FQNNGV. V was cut by 2 bases and J by 1 base, with 5 bases left in between. The CDR3 here is CASSLHSNYGYTF. For the CDR3, the DNA is TGTGCCAGCAGCTTACATAGTAACTATGGCTACACCTTC.

The gene calls are TRBV9 and TRBJ1-2; maybe TRBD1 (5 bases). Trimming took off 2 bases at V and 8 bases at J, with 25 bases between the two ends. The CDR3 consists of 17 residues. Per the germline V gene, CDR1 is SGDLS and CDR2 is YYNGEE. This CDR3 is CASSVRGDSPALGGYTF. The DNA for the CDR3 is TGTGCCAGCAGCGTCCGTGGCGACAGTCCCGCCTTAGGGGGCTACACCTTC. Full variable domain (rest looked up from reference TRBV9 and TRBJ1-2): DSGVTQTPKHLITATGQRVTLRCSPRSGDLSVYWYQQSLDQGLQFLIQYYNGEERAKGNILERFSAQQFPDLHSELNLSSLELGDSALYFCASSVRGDSPALGGYTFGSGTRLTVV.

The rearrangement joins TRBV11-3 to TRBJ2-1, with D perhaps matching TRBD2 (5 bases). Germline values: CDR1 SGHNT, CDR2 YENEEA. V lost 1 base to trimming and J lost 10 bases, with 5 bases between them. CDR3 length: 11 residues. The CDR3: CASSLGGEQFF. As DNA, the CDR3 is TGTGCCAGCAGCTTAGGAGGGGAGCAGTTCTTC.

The chain employs TRBV3-1 (or the pseudogene TRBV3-2) and TRBJ1-2; D might be TRBD1 (5 bases). This CDR3 contains 14 residues. Between the trimmed V and J ends, which lost 4 bases and 6 bases, there was a span of 15 bases. Germline V gene data show CDR1 as LGHDT and CDR2 as YNNKEL (reference sequence). The DNA of the CDR3 is TGTGCCAGCAGCCCGGGCCCCAGGGAAGATGGCTACACCTTC. Translation: CASSPGPREDGYTF.

This chain uses TRBV19 with TRBJ2-3; 11 bases are a match to TRBD2. The CDR3 runs to 14 residues. J lost 0 bases, V lost 9 bases, and 2 bases had no gene match. The germline V gene encodes CDR1 LNHDA and CDR2 SQIVND (reference sequence). CDR3 coding DNA: TGTGCCAGCGCTAGCGGGGGGAGCACAGATACGCAGTATTTT. Residues: CASASGGSTDTQYF.

The chain uses TRBV28 and TRBJ2-4, with D possibly TRBD2 on 7 matching bases. The CDR3 has 13 residues. V was clipped by 8 bases and J by 7 bases, with 15 bases between them. Germline CDR1 reads MDHEN; CDR2 reads SYDVKM. The CDR3 spells CASWGGPKNIQYF. The DNA for the CDR3 is TGTGCCAGCTGGGGGGGGCCGAAGAACATTCAGTACTTC.

This chain uses TRBV7-9 with TRBJ2-1; D not resolved. The CDR3 has 14 residues. V lost 4 bases and J 7 bases, leaving 14 bases between the germline ends. In germline, CDR1 is SEHNR, CDR2 FQNEAQ (reference sequence). CDR3 loop: CASSSTQVGNEQFF. CDR3 bases: TGTGCCAGCAGCTCAACCCAGGTCGGTAATGAGCAGTTCTTC.

The chain joins TRBV7-9 to TRBJ2-7; TRBD1 aligns across 9 bases. The germline V gene encodes CDR1 SEHNR and CDR2 FQNEAQ (reference sequence). This CDR3 has 15 amino acids. V dropped 6 bases and J dropped 1; count of bases not matched to a gene: 7. CDR3 coding DNA: TGTGCCAGCAGTTATACGGACAGGGGATCCTACGAGCAGTACTTC. Translated: CASSYTDRGSYEQYF.

V gene TRBV30 combines with J gene TRBJ1-1; D is perhaps TRBD1 (5 bases). This CDR3 region has 14 residues. Germline CDR1 is GTSNPN and CDR2 is SVGIG (reference sequence). The V end was cut by 7 bases, the J end by 3 bases, with 18 bases between. The CDR3 sequence: CALRQPARHTEAFF. The CDR3 DNA reads as TGTGCCTTGAGACAGCCCGCTCGACACACTGAAGCTTTCTTT.

The gene calls are TRBV2 and TRBJ1-2, with D maybe TRBD1 (5 bases). Germline values: CDR1 SNHLY, CDR2 FYNNEI. V lost 4 bases and J lost 8, with 17 bases in between. The CDR3 is made up of 14 amino acids. The CDR3 sequence: CASSVDTDTMGYTF. The CDR3 bases are TGTGCCAGCAGTGTTGACACGGACACTATGGGCTACACCTTC.

The chain is built from TRBV27 and TRBJ2-7; 7 bases align to TRBD1. The junction had 4 bases not matched to a gene; V was cut back by 5 bases and J by 0 bases. The CDR3 contains 14 residues. Germline values: CDR1 MNHEY, CDR2 SMNVEV (reference sequence). CDR3 DNA sequence: TGTGCCAGCAGTGAAAGACAGGGCTCCTACGAGCAGTACTTC. This gives the protein CASSERQGSYEQYF.